The 25 T cell receptor beta chains below come from one sample, sequenced in a study of T cells in Graves' hyperthyroidism and ophthalmopathy (dated by TCRdb to between 2019 and 2020). The protocol used for the library was multiplex PCR. These reads were obtained on an Illumina HiSeq 2000. Amplification of TCR beta CDR3 regions was carried out from RNA transcripts. The first round of RT-PCR for the TCR CDR3 was performed with the HTBI primer set and the Qiagen OneStep RT-PCR kit. TCRdb applied fastp at Q25 and MiXCR to the public reads, then kept only in-frame beta chains. CDR3 protein duplicates are merged, each entry listing the most common genes and DNA. Counted in this sample were about 540,000 distinct CDR3 sequences; about 45% of them appeared once. The ten largest make up around 8% of the sample. The specimen sequenced was peripheral blood or thyroid tissue (not recorded which). All receptors come from a woman younger than 35 with Graves' hyperthyroidism.

The rearrangement uses TRBV6-1 and TRBJ1-2, with TRBD1 matching over 8 bases. The CDR3 totals 14 residues. CDR1 MNHNS and CDR2 SASEGT come from the germline V gene. The V and J ends lost 5 bases and 5 bases, in that order; junction bases with no gene match: 7. CDR3 DNA: TGTGCCAGCAGTAAGACAGGGGCTAGGTATGGCTACACCTTC. Amino acid sequence: CASSKTGARYGYTF.

This clonotype was counted at least ten times. The rearrangement links TRBV29-1 to TRBJ2-7; D may be TRBD1 (6 bases). The germline CDR1 and CDR2 sequences are SQVTM and ANQGSEA. This CDR3 region has 13 residues. V was pared by 2 bases and J by 0 bases, with 8 bases between. CDR3: CSVEQGSSYEQYF. In nucleotides, the CDR3 is TGCAGCGTTGAACAGGGGAGCTCCTACGAGCAGTACTTC.

This clonotype was seen ten or more times. CDR3 sequence: CASSKDRLGNKPQHF. In DNA form, the CDR3 reads TGTGCCAGCAGTAAAGACAGGCTTGGGAATAAGCCCCAGCATTTT. The V and J genes are TRBV2 and TRBJ1-5, with a weak D call TRBD1 (6 bases). V lost 5 bases and J 8 bases, leaving 19 bases between the germline ends. This CDR3 is built from 15 residues. The V gene's germline CDR1 is SNHLY and CDR2 FYNNEI.

The chain carries TRBV2 and TRBJ1-2; D not certain. Deletions cut 6 bases from V and 7 bases from J, with 9 bases between. Germline V lookup: CDR1 SNHLY, CDR2 FYNNEI. This CDR3 is built from 11 residues. The CDR3 DNA reads as TGTGCCAGCAGGGAGGTTGCTGGCTACACCTTC. It yields the protein CASREVAGYTF.

In regard to this clonotype: This may be a read error, as it is one base from a much larger clone. Given the absence of the conserved phenylalanine or tryptophan at the CDR3 end, a read error is likely. This sequence joins TRBV7-3 and TRBJ2-5; the D is unclear. The V and J ends lost 5 bases and 7 bases respectively, with 8 bases between them. The CDR3 runs to 11 residues. Germline CDR1 and CDR2: SGHTA and FQGTGA. CDR3 in amino acids: CASSPDLTQYL. The CDR3 DNA reads TGTGCCAGCAGCCCCGATTTGACCCAGTACCTC.

This clonotype was picked up many times. V usage is TRBV6-1 and J usage is TRBJ2-6; D is unresolved. Germline assignment: CDR1 MNHNS and CDR2 SASEGT. V lost 1 base to trimming and J lost 1 base, with 2 bases between them. The CDR3 consists of 14 residues. CDR3 coding DNA: TGTGCCAGCAGTGAAGTATCTGGGGCCAACGTCCTGACTTTC. As protein: CASSEVSGANVLTF.

The chain has TRBV7-8 and TRBJ1-1, with 7 bases lining up with TRBD1. Germline V lookup: CDR1 SGHVS, CDR2 FQNEAQ. The length of the CDR3 is 15 residues. Trimming at V came to 3 bases and at J to 3 bases, leaving 7 bases not matched to a gene. For the CDR3, the DNA is TGTGCCAGCAGCTTTTCAGGGGGGTTCTACACTGAAGCTTTCTTT. Its translation: CASSFSGGFYTEAFF.

This clonotype has a count of ten or more. The V gene is TRBV7-3, the J gene TRBJ2-5; D is perhaps TRBD1 (6 bases). The CDR3 sequence is 15 residues long. CDR1 SGHTA and CDR2 FQGTGA come from the germline V gene. Trimming stripped 5 bases from V and 4 bases from J, with 17 bases between. Here the CDR3 reads CASSTLGARGETQYF. Written as DNA, the CDR3 is TGTGCCAGCAGCACGCTGGGGGCTAGAGGAGAGACCCAGTACTTC.

The chain employs TRBV7-7 and TRBJ1-1; D remains unclear. V gave up 5 bases and J gave up 1 base, with 23 bases separating them. CDR1 and CDR2 (germline): SSHAT, FNYEAQ (reference sequence). The CDR3 covers 18 residues. The CDR3 loop is CASSTYLAGGPGNTEAFF. CDR3 in DNA: TGTGCCAGCAGCACGTACCTAGCGGGAGGGCCAGGGAACACTGAAGCTTTCTTT.

There are many counts of this clonotype. This chain links TRBV20-1 with TRBJ1-2, with D perhaps TRBD1 (6 bases). V was trimmed by 3 bases and J by 0 bases, leaving 11 bases between them. Germline CDR1 and CDR2: DFQATT and SNEGSKA (reference sequence). This CDR3 is built from 14 residues. This CDR3 reads CSARGHQPNYGYTF. The CDR3 coding sequence is TGCAGTGCTAGGGGACACCAACCTAACTATGGCTACACCTTC.

This clonotype was counted between two and nine times. A junction boundary mismatches the germline segment, possibly from a read error. The chain has TRBV7-2 and TRBJ2-7, with 7 bases aligning to TRBD1. The germline gives CDR1 SGHTA, CDR2 FQGNSA. The CDR3 runs 13 residues. The CDR3 loop is CASSYRGPGEQYF. CDR3 DNA sequence: TGCGCCAGCAGTTACAGGGGTCCGGGCGAGCAGTACTTC.

There are many counts of this clonotype. The V gene is TRBV7-9, the J gene TRBJ1-2; D is unresolved. CDR1 SEHNR and CDR2 FQNEAQ come from the germline V gene (reference sequence). The CDR3 spans 16 residues. V lost 1 base and J 0 bases, leaving 12 bases between the germline ends. DNA of the CDR3: TGTGCCAGCAGCTTAGGGGCAGACTCCGCTAACTATGGCTACACCTTC. This translates into CASSLGADSANYGYTF.

The V call is TRBV7-9, the J call TRBJ2-7; 12 bases align to TRBD2. Germline trimming cut 4 bases from V and 3 bases from J; bases unmatched to any gene: 7. Germline V CDR1 and CDR2: SEHNR, FQNEAQ (reference sequence). The CDR3 consists of 16 residues. CDR3 sequence: CASSSPASGRDYEQYF. The CDR3 nucleotides are TGTGCCAGCAGCTCGCCCGCTAGCGGGAGGGACTACGAGCAGTACTTC.

V usage is TRBV15 and J usage is TRBJ1-2, with D possibly being TRBD1 (6 bases). The CDR3 covers 16 residues. Trimming stripped 0 bases from V and 0 bases from J, with 11 bases between. Germline V CDR1 and CDR2: LNHNV, YYDKDF (reference sequence). DNA for the CDR3: TGTGCCACCAGCAGAGATCGGGGGCGGTCTAACTATGGCTACACCTTC. It specifies CATSRDRGRSNYGYTF.

This clonotype was seen a few times. J is TRBJ2-7 and V is TRBV6-5; TRBD2 matches at 16 bases. The length of the CDR3 is 17 residues. Germline lookup yields CDR1 MNHEY and CDR2 SVGAGI. Trimming at V came to 6 bases and at J to 6 bases, leaving 11 bases not matched to a gene. DNA for the CDR3: TGTGCCAGCAGCCACCGGGGACTAGCGGGAGGGCCAGGCGAGCAGTACTTC. As protein: CASSHRGLAGGPGEQYF.

This clonotype was recorded at least ten times. This sequence joins TRBV4-1 and TRBJ1-1; the match to TRBD1 covers 9 bases. Germline V gives CDR1 MGHRA, CDR2 YSYEKL. The CDR3 has 16 amino acids. V shed 6 bases, J shed 0 bases, and the junction held 8 bases outside the gene matches. This chain's CDR3 is CASSLGQGPMNTEAFF. In nucleotides, the CDR3 is TGCGCCAGCAGTCTCGGACAGGGGCCCATGAACACTGAAGCTTTCTTT.

This clonotype was detected ten times or more. This CDR3 is CASSTWTPNYGYTF. DNA of the CDR3: TGTGCCAGCAGCACCTGGACACCCAACTATGGCTACACCTTC. V gene TRBV5-5 combines with J gene TRBJ1-2; D possibly corresponds to TRBD1 (5 bases). V gave up 4 bases and J gave up 2 bases, with 12 bases separating them. The CDR3 totals 14 residues. Looked up from germline, CDR1 is SGHKS and CDR2 is YYEKEE (reference sequence).

This sequence joins TRBV19 and TRBJ2-3; TRBD1 matches 8 bases. Unmatched junction bases numbered 5, after V lost 4 bases and J lost 5 bases. Per germline, CDR1 LNHDA and CDR2 SQIVND (reference sequence). The CDR3 sequence is 14 residues long. The CDR3 sequence: CASSSNGQGDTQYF. The CDR3 DNA reads as TGTGCCAGTAGTAGCAACGGACAGGGAGATACGCAGTATTTT.

V is TRBV12-3 or TRBV12-4 and J is TRBJ2-5; D is possibly TRBD1 (8 bases). CDR3 size: 16 residues. Trimming took 6 bases from V and 3 from J, leaving 20 bases between them. The chain's CDR3 is CASSLGQARGEETQYF. The CDR3 DNA sequence: TGTGCCAGCAGCCTGGGACAGGCCCGGGGGGAAGAGACCCAGTACTTC.

This clonotype was observed once. At one end, the junction sequence differs from germline, possibly due to a read error. The chain combines TRBV7-9 with TRBJ2-7, with 7 bases matching TRBD2. Germline values: CDR1 SEHNR, CDR2 FQNEAQ (reference sequence). The CDR3 covers 13 residues. In DNA form, the CDR3 reads TGTGCCTGCAGCTTGGACGGGGGGTACGAGCAGTACTTC. This translates into CACSLDGGYEQYF.

The CDR3: CATRQYSNQPQHF. For the CDR3, the DNA is TGTGCCACCCGACAGTATAGCAATCAGCCCCAGCATTTT. The chain combines TRBV15 with TRBJ1-5, with a possible D match to TRBD1 (5 bases). Germline V lookup: CDR1 LNHNV, CDR2 YYDKDF (reference sequence). The V end was cut by 8 bases, the J end by 0 bases, with 8 bases between. This CDR3 comprises 13 residues.

CDR3 sequence (DNA): TGTGCCACCCAGACAGGGTGGGGCACTGAAGCTTTCTTT. Translating it yields CATQTGWGTEAFF. The chain employs TRBV19 and TRBJ1-1; 7 nucleotides line up with TRBD1. The V segment lost 10 bases and the J segment 4 bases; nucleotides outside the gene matches: 9. The CDR3 covers 13 residues. Germline CDR1 reads LNHDA; CDR2 reads SQIVND (reference sequence).

This clonotype was recorded many times. This rearrangement joins TRBV27 to TRBJ1-5; D is perhaps TRBD1 (5 bases). Looked up from germline, CDR1 is MNHEY and CDR2 is SMNVEV (reference sequence). With 6 bases removed from V and 1 base from J, the gap between germline ends came to 10 bases. This CDR3 is built from 14 residues. The CDR3 is CASSWGRSNQPQHF. The CDR3 bases are TGTGCCAGCAGCTGGGGACGGAGCAATCAGCCCCAGCATTTT.

To note about this clonotype: Mismatch with germline at one junction end may stem from a read error. The chain joins TRBV29-1 to TRBJ2-5; tentatively, D is TRBD1 or TRBD2 (5 bases each). From germline, CDR1 is SQVTM and CDR2 ANQGSEA. CDR3 length: 8 residues. CDR3 loop: CSVPGPTF. The CDR3 DNA reads TGCAGCGTTCCGGGACCCACCTTC.

This clonotype was counted many times. The chain recombines TRBV3-1 with TRBJ2-2; the match to TRBD1 covers 8 bases. Germline loops: CDR1 LGHDT, CDR2 YNNKEL (reference sequence). The CDR3 has 14 amino acids. V shed 1 base, J shed 10 bases, and the junction held 5 bases outside the gene matches. This chain's CDR3 is CASSQASTGEELFF. CDR3 DNA sequence: TGTGCCAGCAGCCAAGCCTCGACAGGGGAGGAGCTGTTTTTT.